This is a list of T cell receptor beta chains from one sample in a study of blood T cell repertoires in COVID-19. Here immunoSEQ multiplex PCR was the method, and the copy in TCRdb shows in-frame clones only, minus some. The sample has some 260,000 clones; roughly 80% are singletons. Sequencing was done on a sample of PBMCs or T cells enriched from blood (not recorded which). The receptors here all came from a man aged 25 to 40 with acute COVID-19. The CDR3 runs from the conserved cysteine through the conserved F or W. The D gene is left open where the match is weak. The size field is filled for only some rows; it gives once, few, many or a size class.

.	.	TRBV18	TRBJ1-3	TGTGCCAGCTCACCAAACGTGGAGGGCCCAGCCATATATTTT	CASSPNVEGPAIYF
.	TRBD1	TRBV11-3	TRBJ1-6	TGTGCCAGCAGCTTAGACAAGGGGGCGATTAGTTCACCCCTCCACTTT	CASSLDKGAISSPLHF
.	.	TRBV7-2	TRBJ2-3	TGTGCCAGCAGCGGGGGCCTAGGGGATCGCACAGATACGCAGTATTTT	CASSGGLGDRTDTQYF
.	.	TRBV11-2	TRBJ1-6	TGTGCCAGCAGCTTAGATCTAGGTTCACCCCTCCACTTT	CASSLDLGSPLHF
.	TRBD1	TRBV5-1	TRBJ1-1	TGCGCCAGCAGCCTCCGACAGGGCACTGAAGCTTTCTTT	CASSLRQGTEAFF
.	.	TRBV6-5	TRBJ1-2	TGTGCCAGCAGTTACTCGGGACAAGCTTATGGCTACACCTTC	CASSYSGQAYGYTF
.	.	TRBV5-1	TRBJ1-2	TGTGCCAGCAGCCTAGACGGCCCCGGTCACACCTTC	CASSLDGPGHTF
once	.	TRBV6-5	TRBJ1-4	TGTGCCAGCAGGTCCGGGAATGAAAAACTGTTTTTT	CASRSGNEKLFF
.	TRBD2	TRBV7-8	TRBJ2-1	TGTGCCAGCAGCTTCGGTATAGGACTAGCGGGAAATGAGCAGTTCTTC	CASSFGIGLAGNEQFF
.	TRBD1	TRBV27	TRBJ1-5	TGTGCCAGCAGGCCTCTCGGGACAGGGGACAACAATCAGCCCCAGCATTTT	CASRPLGTGDNNQPQHF
.	.	TRBV7-6	TRBJ2-2	TGTGCCAGCAGCATCTCATACGAGGGGGAGCTGTTTTTT	CASSISYEGELFF
.	.	TRBV3-1/TRBV3-2	TRBJ1-4	TGTGCCAGCAGCCAAGATCCGACAGCTCCTAATGAAAAACTGTTTTTT	CASSQDPTAPNEKLFF
once	.	TRBV27	TRBJ2-3	TGTGCCAGCAGTTTCTATGCCGGGAGCACAGATACGCAGTATTTT	CASSFYAGSTDTQYF
few	TRBD1	TRBV4-3	TRBJ1-2	TGCGCCAGCAGCCAAGAACAGGGGGGTGGCTACACCTTC	CASSQEQGGGYTF
.	.	TRBV10-3	TRBJ1-6	TGTGCCATCAGTGATCGTCCGGGATATTCACCCCTCCACTTT	CAISDRPGYSPLHF
few	.	TRBV5-4	TRBJ1-6	TGTGCCAGCAGCTTGCCAGGGTATTCACCCCTCCACTTT	CASSLPGYSPLHF
.	.	TRBV15	TRBJ1-5	TGTGCCACCAGCGGGATCGGGGAGGTTCAGCCCCAGCATTTT	CATSGIGEVQPQHF
.	TRBD1	TRBV24-1	TRBJ1-1	TGTGCCACCAGGTCAACAGGGGACACTGAAGCTTTCTTT	CATRSTGDTEAFF
.	.	TRBV29-1	TRBJ1-1	TGCAGCGTTGCGGTAAGGGGGGGCGCGGTTTTGACTGAAGCTTTCTTT	CSVAVRGGAVLTEAFF
.	.	TRBV29-1	TRBJ1-1	TGCAGCGGAAACAGAAATATGAACACTGAAGCTTTCTTT	CSGNRNMNTEAFF
.	.	TRBV27	TRBJ1-4	TGTGCCAGCAGTTTACTGGAGAGCGGCGCACTGTTTTTT	CASSLLESGALFF
few	.	TRBV5-1	TRBJ2-2	TGCGCCAGCAGCTTACAGGGTACCGGGGAGCTGTTTTTT	CASSLQGTGELFF
.	.	TRBV4-3	TRBJ1-2	TGCGCCAGCAGCCAAGGGGGGACTGCTTATGGCTACACCTTC	CASSQGGTAYGYTF
.	.	TRBV7-2	TRBJ2-2	TGTGCCAGCAGCCCCGGAGATATTAGAAGCAGCGGGGAGCTGTTTTTT	CASSPGDIRSSGELFF
.	TRBD2	TRBV19	TRBJ2-2	TGTGCCAGTAGTATAGACTCGGGACTAGCGGGCACCGGGGAGCTGTTTTTT	CASSIDSGLAGTGELFF
.	TRBD1	TRBV6-4	TRBJ2-2	TGTGCCAGCAGACCCGGACAGGGCGACACCGGGGAGCTGTTTTTT	CASRPGQGDTGELFF
.	TRBD1	TRBV28	TRBJ1-6	TGTGCCAGCAGTTTCAGGGGGAATTCACCCCTCCACTTT	CASSFRGNSPLHF
few	.	TRBV7-2	TRBJ2-2	TGTGCCAGCAGCTTAGAGGCGGTGAACACCGGGGAGCTGTTTTTT	CASSLEAVNTGELFF
.	.	TRBV6-5	TRBJ2-1	TGTGCCAGCAGCAACAGGCGAAAATCCTACAATGAGCAGTTCTTC	CASSNRRKSYNEQFF
.	.	TRBV3-1/TRBV3-2	TRBJ2-1	TGTGCCAGCAGCCAAGATCAGGGGTGGGGGCGGCAGTTCTTC	CASSQDQGWGRQFF
.	.	TRBV2	TRBJ1-1	TGTGCCAGCAGTGAAAGCAGGGCCACTGAAGCTTTCTTT	CASSESRATEAFF
.	TRBD1	TRBV5-1	TRBJ1-2	TGCGCCAGCAGCTTGGTGTTGTCAGGGGGCAATGGCTACACCTTC	CASSLVLSGGNGYTF
.	.	TRBV27	TRBJ1-1	TGTGCCAGCAGTTTAAACGGCAGGACTGAAGCTTTCTTT	CASSLNGRTEAFF
.	.	TRBV18	TRBJ1-4	TGTGCCAGCCGGACAGTTAATAATGAAAAACTGTTTTTT	CASRTVNNEKLFF
.	TRBD2	TRBV27	TRBJ2-1	TGTGCCAGCAGTTCACCTGGCGGGAGCTCCTACAATGAGCAGTTCTTC	CASSSPGGSSYNEQFF
once	TRBD2	TRBV7-3	TRBJ2-1	TGTGCCAGCAGCCGTAGCTTGTCTAGCGGGAATGAGCAGTTCTTC	CASSRSLSSGNEQFF
.	TRBD1	TRBV12-5	TRBJ2-1	TGTGCTAGTGGTCCCGGACAGGGGCCCCGTACGGATGAGCAGTTCTTC	CASGPGQGPRTDEQFF
.	.	TRBV27	TRBJ1-2	TGTGCCAGCAGGGCAGGGGCCAACTATGGCTACACCTTC	CASRAGANYGYTF
.	.	TRBV4-3	TRBJ1-1	TGCGCCAGCAGCCCCAAACTAAAAAACACTGAAGCTTTCTTT	CASSPKLKNTEAFF
once	TRBD1	TRBV3-1/TRBV3-2	TRBJ1-1	TGTGCCAGCAGTGGGACAGTCGGGAACACTGAAGCTTTCTTT	CASSGTVGNTEAFF
once	TRBD1	TRBV5-1	TRBJ2-5	TGCGCCAGCAGCCTTGCCGGGACAGGTCGAGAGACCCAGTACTTC	CASSLAGTGRETQYF
.	TRBD2	TRBV6-4	TRBJ2-1	TGTGCCAGCAGTTCGGTAGCGGGGGCCAATGAGCAGTTCTTC	CASSSVAGANEQFF
.	.	TRBV25-1	TRBJ1-4	TGTGCCAGCAGTGATCAGCAGGGTGCGGATGAAAAACTGTTTTTT	CASSDQQGADEKLFF
.	.	TRBV6-2/TRBV6-3	TRBJ1-2	TGTGCCAGCAGTTTTCGAAGGCAGGATGGCTACACCTTC	CASSFRRQDGYTF
.	.	TRBV20-1	TRBJ1-5	TGCAGTGCTAGTTCCGGGAGGGGCAATCAGCCCCAGCATTTT	CSASSGRGNQPQHF
.	TRBD2	TRBV5-4	TRBJ2-2	TGTGCCAGCAGCTTACTAGCGGGGGGGAACACCGGGGAGCTGTTTTTT	CASSLLAGGNTGELFF
.	.	TRBV5-5	TRBJ1-3	TGTGCCAGCAGCTTGGGGACATCTGGAAACACCATATATTTT	CASSLGTSGNTIYF
.	TRBD2	TRBV7-3	TRBJ2-3	TGTGCCAGCAGCTCTAATACGGGGAGGGGCACAGATACGCAGTATTTT	CASSSNTGRGTDTQYF
.	.	TRBV7-2	TRBJ2-2	TGTGCCAGCACCCCTGGGACCGGACAGTACACCGGGGAGCTGTTTTTT	CASTPGTGQYTGELFF
.	.	TRBV5-6	TRBJ1-3	TGTGCCAGCAGCCCTCTCGGGGCTGGAAACACCATATATTTT	CASSPLGAGNTIYF
.	.	TRBV11-2	TRBJ1-3	TGTGCCAGCAGCAGCCGCCCAGGGGCTGGAAACACCATATATTTT	CASSSRPGAGNTIYF
.	.	TRBV19	TRBJ1-5	TGTGCCAGTAGTTGGAGTGATCAGCCCCAGCATTTT	CASSWSDQPQHF
.	TRBD1	TRBV5-8	TRBJ2-3	TGTGCCAGCAGCTTGGGACAGGGGGCGATAGATACGCAGTATTTT	CASSLGQGAIDTQYF
.	TRBD2	TRBV7-6	TRBJ2-1	TGTGCCAGCAGCTCCGGACTAGCACTAGACTACAATGAGCAGTTCTTC	CASSSGLALDYNEQFF
once	TRBD1	TRBV5-1	TRBJ2-2	TGCGCCAGCAGCGGCCGGGACAGTGGGCAAGCGAACACCGGGGAGCTGTTTTTT	CASSGRDSGQANTGELFF